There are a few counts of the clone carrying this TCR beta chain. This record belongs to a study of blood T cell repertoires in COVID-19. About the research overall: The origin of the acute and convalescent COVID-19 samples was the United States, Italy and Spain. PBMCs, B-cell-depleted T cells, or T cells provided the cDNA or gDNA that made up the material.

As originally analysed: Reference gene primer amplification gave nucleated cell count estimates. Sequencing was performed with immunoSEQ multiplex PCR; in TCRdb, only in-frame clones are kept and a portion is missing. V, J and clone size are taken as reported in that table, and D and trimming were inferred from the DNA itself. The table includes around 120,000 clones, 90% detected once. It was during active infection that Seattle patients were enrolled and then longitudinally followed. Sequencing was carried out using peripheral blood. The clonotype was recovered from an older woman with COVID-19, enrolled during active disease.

The CDR3 bases are TGTGCCAGCAGCTTTGACACTGGAAACACCATATATTTT. This translates into CASSFDTGNTIYF. The chain links TRBV6-2 or TRBV6-3 to TRBJ1-3; unclear D gene. CDR1 and CDR2 (germline): MNHEY, SVGEGT. V gave up 6 bases and J gave up 2 bases, with 8 bases separating them. The CDR3 sequence is 13 residues long.